This TCR beta chain was identified during a study of blood T cell repertoires in COVID-19 (dated by TCRdb to the early 2020s). Study-level background: Samples from collaborators originated in the United States, Italy and Spain and spanned both the acute and convalescent phases of COVID-19. The material from the prospective study consisted of cDNA or gDNA derived from T cells, B-cell-depleted T cells, or PBMCs. Deeply sampled blood TCRbeta repertoires from subjects exposed to, actively infected with, or recovered from COVID-19 were included in the dataset. The repertoires were made available in a free public database intended to serve as a resource for research on the immune response to SARS-CoV-2. The samples were drawn from the first 160 participants of the ongoing ImmuneRACE study and from under 1,500 subjects provided by 6 global collaborators. The sample metadata nearly always contained a de-identified subject ID, COVID-19 status, age in years and sex. HLA class I and class II types, where available, came from metadata supplied by the sample provider rather than from assay-based typing. Overall study results and their limits: The amount of clinical and demographic metadata varied by source and participant and was provided uncurated.

The immunoSEQ Assay, a bias-controlled multiplex PCR, was used to amplify TCRbeta CDR3 regions from genomic DNA. In the authors' own workflow: The number of nucleated cells in each sample was estimated by amplification of reference gene primers within the assay. To quantify the absolute abundance of each unique TCRbeta CDR3 rearrangement, sequence reads were collapsed and filtered. Productive Simpson clonality was computed per sample as the square root of Simpson's diversity index over productive rearrangements. As stored in TCRdb, this immuneACCESS dataset retains in-frame rearrangements with V and J assigned. A fraction of the clones does not appear; measured against another copy, unresolved V genes explain less than half of the discrepancy, and the remainder lacks a known reason. D and trimming come from the DNA, and the V and J calls and clone size come from that table. The sample has about 300,000 clones on record, 85% of them singletons. Over 1.5% of the sample comes from the top ten.

This clone has just one count. This clone's antigen is unknown. No much larger clone exists at a distance of one base, and base qualities are not known. Participants in the prospective study were enrolled through a virtual design, were aged roughly 18 to 95 years, and lived in some 24 United States geographic areas. Cohort assignment in the prospective study relied on participant-reported clinical history from a screening survey and a study questionnaire. Exposed participants had been in contact with someone with a PCR-confirmed or clinician-diagnosed COVID-19 case within 2 weeks of study entry. Mobile phlebotomists in the prospective study collected whole blood, serum and a nasopharyngeal or oropharyngeal swab from every participant. Over a roughly 2-month period, participants in the prospective study had the option of providing additional blood draws and questionnaires. Prospective study blood samples were shipped either frozen or at room temperature before DNA extraction.

The CDR3 sequence holds 13 residues, the cysteine and phenylalanine included. Only CDR3 DNA remains: 39 bases, in frame from the first base. Via the germline V gene, CDR1 is LGHNA and CDR2 YSLEER. Deletion took 2 bases off V and 5 bases off J, with a span of 10 bases between the germline ends. The source of this sequence is a woman in her 30s who had been exposed to COVID-19. The chain links TRBV4-3 with TRBJ2-7; the D gene identity is not certain. Material for sequencing was PBMCs or T cells enriched from blood (not recorded which). At the DNA level, the sequence is TGCGCCAGCAGCCAACGACCCCTAGACGAGCAGTACTTC. This yields the protein CASSQRPLDEQYF.